The text below deals with one TCR beta chain. Antigen specificity is unknown. Trimming shortened V by 1 base and J by 7 bases, and 7 bases separated the two germline ends. The CDR3 has 12 amino acids. The germline gives CDR1 SEHNR, CDR2 FQNEAQ (reference sequence). The PCR made use of 60 Vbeta and 13 Jbeta primers. The repertoire was sequenced with immunoSEQ multiplex PCR; TCRdb's copy has only in-frame clones and lacks some. This repertoire shows 180,000 or so clones, more than 65% found once; its top ten account for about 1.5%. The sample is drawn from a study of cytomegalovirus exposure and HLA in healthy donors. Findings and limits, study-wide: A later analysis showed that HLA-associated TCR beta chains had undergone more clonal expansion than equally common others. An apparent linkage of common viral pathogens to several of the most significant clusters emerged in a later analysis.

The chain carries TRBV7-9 and TRBJ1-1; no clear D. Sequenced material: PBMCs. This clonotype was obtained from a male donor in good health and CMV-seronegative. The CDR3 loop reads CASSLGWSEAFF. DNA for the CDR3: TGTGCCAGCAGCTTAGGATGGAGTGAAGCTTTCTTT.